This paragraph reports one TCR beta chain. This clonotype was counted many times. Which antigen it targets is not known. Base qualities were left out, and no much larger clone turns up one base away. The library was built by means of PCR. The sequencer listed for this sample is Illumina HiSeq 4000. Bulk TCR libraries were prepared as previously described, using TCR primers listed in Table S5. Purification of total RNA was performed with the Qiagen AllPrep DNA/RNA kit. Reads from multiple sequencing runs of the same library were pooled before analysis. In the source study's methods: Reads were retained only if an exact TCR constant sequence was present, and the retained reads were trimmed to 150 nt and grouped according to their 12-nt molecular barcodes. Reads within each barcode group were sub-clustered using a 15% Levenshtein threshold, and quality-weighted consensus sequences were constructed for each RNA molecule. Non-functional sequences were removed, as were lower-count sequences one edit away from another. Based on a fit of two negative binomial distributions, barcode sub-clusters having less than 20% of the maximum read count were discarded. TCRdb applied fastp at Q25 and MiXCR to the public reads, then kept only in-frame beta chains. Rows are unified per CDR3 protein, each entry keeping the most common DNA and genes. It is TCRdb's table, rather than the study itself, that gives the V and J calls and clone size. This sample gives approximately 500,000 distinct CDR3 sequences in total; 20% to 25% of them show up just once. The top ten clonotypes cover 0.65% to 0.95% of the sample.

Via the germline V gene, CDR1 is SQVTM and CDR2 ANQGSEA. From its cysteine to its phenylalanine, the CDR3 spans 16 amino acids. Solely the CDR3 DNA is kept, with 48 bases framed from the first base. Trimming takes 3 bases off V and 6 bases off J; junction bases not matched to a gene: 11. Libraries of naive CD8 T cells were generated from around 20,000 to 990,000 sorted cells, with 10%, 30% or 50% of the purified RNA used. Naive CD8 T cells, defined as CD8+CD4-CCR7+CD45RA+, were FACS-sorted into RLT Plus buffer on a BD FACSAria II. Detection sensitivity was tested by spiking Jurkat RNA equal to ten TCR copies' worth into samples containing roughly 19,000-1,100,000 naive CD8 T cells. Enrichment of CD8 T cells was performed with RosetteSep CD8+ T Cell Enrichment Cocktail and Ficoll-Paque, after which ACK red cell lysis was carried out. This record comes from a study of molecular identifiers for immune sequencing clone quantification listed by TCRdb under 2018. Some background on the complete study: For a replicate experiment, RNA from roughly 20,000 or 100,000 naive CD8 T cells was divided into five aliquots, and four of the five aliquots were sequenced. The study was a methods study using CD8 T cells to benchmark molecular-identifier clustering-based TCR repertoire sequencing (MIDCIRS) and TCR RNA copy counting. Paper-wide results and their limitations: Modeling estimated approximately 3 recovered TCR RNA copies per cell, compared with about 10 by digital PCR, which implies roughly 29% capture efficiency. When barcode sub-clustering was omitted, TCR diversity was inflated by chimeric consensus sequences, with chimeras reaching as high as 47%. Spiked-in Jurkat TCR RNA (around 9 copies' worth), which is not part of the donor repertoire, was contained in the naive libraries. In CMV-specific effector cells, clones with more than 20 RNA copies contained over 97% of molecules, whereas in naive cells such clones contained under 1% of molecules. A single cell's worth of spiked-in Jurkat TCR RNA was reported detectable even among about a million naive CD8 T cells. Identical TCR molecules sharing a barcode could cause highly expanded clone sizes to be underestimated.

Material for sequencing was naive CD8+ T cells from blood, with Jurkat cell RNA spiked in. What the cell subset or site label conveys for this sample: FACS-sorted CD8+CD4-CCR7+CD45RA+ naive T cells. This clonotype was obtained from a human donor in good health. Some libraries in this study had Jurkat cell RNA spiked in. The chain employs TRBV29-1 and TRBJ2-2; 9 middle bases align to TRBD1. The CDR3 region has the sequence CSVELPGTGKAGELFF. Here is the DNA: TGCAGCGTTGAGTTGCCTGGGACAGGGAAGGCCGGGGAGCTGTTTTTT.